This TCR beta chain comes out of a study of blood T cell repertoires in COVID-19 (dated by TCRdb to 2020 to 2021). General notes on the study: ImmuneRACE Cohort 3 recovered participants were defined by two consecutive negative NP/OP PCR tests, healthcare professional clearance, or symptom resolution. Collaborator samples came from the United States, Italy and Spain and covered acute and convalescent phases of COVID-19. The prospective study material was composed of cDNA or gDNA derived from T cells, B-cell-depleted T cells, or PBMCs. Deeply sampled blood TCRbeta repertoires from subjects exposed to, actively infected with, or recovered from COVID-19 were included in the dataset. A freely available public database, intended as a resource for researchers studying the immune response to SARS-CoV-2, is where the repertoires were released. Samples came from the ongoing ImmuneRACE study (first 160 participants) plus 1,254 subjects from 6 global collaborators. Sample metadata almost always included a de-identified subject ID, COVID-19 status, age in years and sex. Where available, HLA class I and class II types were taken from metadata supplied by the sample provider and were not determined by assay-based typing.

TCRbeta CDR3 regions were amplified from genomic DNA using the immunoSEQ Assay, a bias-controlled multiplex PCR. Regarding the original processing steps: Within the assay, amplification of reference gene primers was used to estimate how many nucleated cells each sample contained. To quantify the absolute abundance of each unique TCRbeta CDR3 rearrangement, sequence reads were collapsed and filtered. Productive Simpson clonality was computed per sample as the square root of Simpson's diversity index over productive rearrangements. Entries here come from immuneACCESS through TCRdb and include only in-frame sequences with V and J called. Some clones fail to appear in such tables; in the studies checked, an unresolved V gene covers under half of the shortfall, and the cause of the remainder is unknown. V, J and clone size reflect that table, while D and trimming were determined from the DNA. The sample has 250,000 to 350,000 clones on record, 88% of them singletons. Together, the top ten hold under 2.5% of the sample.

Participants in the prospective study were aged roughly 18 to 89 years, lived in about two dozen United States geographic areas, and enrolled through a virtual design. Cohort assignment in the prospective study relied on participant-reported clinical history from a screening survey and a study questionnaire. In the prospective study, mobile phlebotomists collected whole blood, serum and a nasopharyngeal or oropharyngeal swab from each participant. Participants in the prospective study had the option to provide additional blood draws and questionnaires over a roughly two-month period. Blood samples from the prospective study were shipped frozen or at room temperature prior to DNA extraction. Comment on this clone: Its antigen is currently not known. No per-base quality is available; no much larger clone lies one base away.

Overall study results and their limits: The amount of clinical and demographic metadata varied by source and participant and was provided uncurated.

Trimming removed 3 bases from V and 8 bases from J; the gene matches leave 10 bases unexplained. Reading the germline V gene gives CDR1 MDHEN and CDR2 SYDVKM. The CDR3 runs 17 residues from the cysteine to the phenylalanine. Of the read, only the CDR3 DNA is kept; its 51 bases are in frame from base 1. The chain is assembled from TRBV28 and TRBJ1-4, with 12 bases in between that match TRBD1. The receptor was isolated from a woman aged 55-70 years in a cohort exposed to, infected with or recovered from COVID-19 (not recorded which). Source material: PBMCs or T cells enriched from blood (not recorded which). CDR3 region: CASSLGQGARVGEKLFF. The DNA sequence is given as TGTGCCAGCAGTTTGGGACAGGGGGCGCGGGTTGGGGAAAAACTGTTTTTT.